A selection of T cell receptor beta chains follows, all from one sample in a study of blood T cell repertoires in COVID-19. Method: immunoSEQ multiplex PCR; TCRdb's copy keeps in-frame clones and lacks some. The sample yields some 150,000 clones, just under 90% seen once. Sequencing was done on a sample of peripheral blood. The receptors were gathered from a woman aged 45-65 years with active or convalescent COVID-19. Each CDR3 is given with its conserved first and last residue. The order of the fields is J gene, D gene, V gene, clone size, CDR3 protein, CDR3 DNA. A D gene is named only where the DNA matches it firmly. Clone size is given for some rows only: seen once, a few or many times, or a class if the clone is expanded.

TRBJ2-3	.	TRBV6-2/TRBV6-3	.	CASSSLSVDTQYF	TGTGCCAGCAGTTCATTGAGCGTGGATACGCAGTATTTT
TRBJ2-7	.	TRBV27	.	CASSRGLPPWDEQYF	TGTGCCAGCAGCAGAGGACTACCCCCTTGGGACGAGCAGTACTTC
TRBJ1-1	.	TRBV6-2/TRBV6-3	.	CASSYSAGRLNTEAFF	TGTGCCAGCAGTTACTCAGCAGGCCGCTTAAACACTGAAGCTTTCTTT
TRBJ1-1	.	TRBV4-2	.	CASSQVLEGSFTEAFF	TGTGCCAGCAGCCAAGTTTTGGAGGGCTCGTTTACTGAAGCTTTCTTT
TRBJ2-7	TRBD2	TRBV5-1	.	CASSPEYGTSEVEQYF	TGCGCCAGCAGCCCAGAATATGGGACTAGCGAGGTCGAGCAGTACTTC
TRBJ2-3	TRBD2	TRBV25-1	.	CASSDSSSGADTQYF	TGTGCCAGCAGTGACTCTTCTAGCGGGGCGGATACGCAGTATTTT
TRBJ1-4	.	TRBV2	once	CASKTGVLGEKLFF	TGTGCCAGCAAAACGGGGGTGTTGGGTGAAAAACTGTTTTTT
TRBJ2-7	.	TRBV12-5	.	CASGLGGDGEQYF	TGTGCTAGTGGTTTAGGCGGGGACGGCGAGCAGTACTTC
TRBJ1-5	TRBD1	TRBV28	.	CASSTTGDWNQPQHF	TGTGCCAGCAGTACCACAGGGGATTGGAATCAGCCCCAGCATTTT
TRBJ2-7	.	TRBV24-1	.	CATSDPTVRHRGGCEQYF	TGTGCCACCAGTGATCCTACCGTTCGGCACAGGGGAGGTTGCGAGCAGTACTTC
TRBJ2-4	.	TRBV4-2	.	CASSQEVAAGNIQYF	TGTGCCAGCAGCCAAGAGGTAGCGGCGGGGAACATTCAGTACTTC
TRBJ1-2	.	TRBV27	.	CASSPGWRHYTF	TGTGCCAGCAGCCCCGGCTGGCGACACTACACCTTC
TRBJ1-3	.	TRBV28	.	CASLESGNTIYF	TGTGCCAGTCTAGAGTCTGGAAACACCATATATTTT
TRBJ1-5	TRBD1	TRBV10-1	.	CASPQGGNQPQHF	TGCGCCAGCCCGCAGGGGGGCAATCAGCCCCAGCATTTT
TRBJ2-5	.	TRBV10-3	.	CAIRAQVPEETQYF	TGTGCCATCAGGGCCCAAGTCCCCGAAGAGACCCAGTACTTC
TRBJ2-5	TRBD2	TRBV3-1/TRBV3-2	.	CASSQDWGGETQYF	TGTGCCAGCAGCCAAGATTGGGGGGGGGAGACCCAGTACTTC
TRBJ1-1	TRBD1	TRBV6-5	.	CASRTGPNTEAFF	TGTGCCAGCAGGACAGGGCCTAACACTGAAGCTTTCTTT
TRBJ2-3	TRBD2	TRBV4-2	.	CASSQDLIRPLTSGSTDTQYF	TGTGCCAGCAGCCAAGATTTAATTCGCCCCCTGACTAGCGGGAGCACAGATACGCAGTATTTT
TRBJ1-3	.	TRBV30	.	CAWRLSSGNTIYF	TGTGCCTGGAGGTTATCCTCTGGAAACACCATATATTTT
TRBJ1-5	.	TRBV19	.	CASSSNTGYSNQPQHF	TGTGCCAGTAGTTCTAACACAGGTTATAGCAATCAGCCCCAGCATTTT
TRBJ1-5	.	TRBV2	.	CASSWESWSNQPQHF	TGTGCCAGCAGCTGGGAGAGTTGGAGCAATCAGCCCCAGCATTTT
TRBJ1-5	.	TRBV28	.	CASSLSGGGDRNQPQHF	TGTGCCAGCAGTTTATCGGGGGGTGGGGATCGCAATCAGCCCCAGCATTTT